The rows below give T cell receptor beta chains drawn from one sample of a study of blood T cell repertoires in COVID-19. TCRdb's copy holds only in-frame clones and misses some; the assay was immunoSEQ multiplex PCR. This table has 150,000 to 200,000 clones, about 86% appearing once. Specimen: peripheral blood. These receptors were obtained from a man between 18 and 35 years old with acute or convalescent COVID-19. The CDR3 runs from the conserved cysteine through the conserved F or W. A D gene is named only where the DNA matches it firmly. A clone size is listed for some rows: how often the clone was seen (once, few, many), or a class if it is expanded.

-,TRBJ2-7,TRBV5-1,-,TGCGCCAGCAGCTTACCATCGACAGGCGGAGACGAGCAGTACTTC,CASSLPSTGGDEQYF
-,TRBJ1-5,TRBV7-2,-,TGTGCCAGCAGCTTAATCAAACAGCCCCAGCATTTT,CASSLIKQPQHF
TRBD1,TRBJ1-4,TRBV2,-,TGTGCCAGCAGCGTGACAGGGGAAAAACTGTTTTTT,CASSVTGEKLFF
TRBD1,TRBJ1-5,TRBV7-9,-,TGTGCCAGCAGCTTAGGGACAGGGAGGGGGAGCAATCAGCCCCAGCATTTT,CASSLGTGRGSNQPQHF
-,TRBJ1-1,TRBV27,-,TGTGCCAGCAGTCGATCCGCTGCTATCATGAACACTGAAGCTTTCTTT,CASSRSAAIMNTEAFF
-,TRBJ1-1,TRBV3-1/TRBV3-2,once,TGTGCCAGCAGCCGTGCGGGGGAAAACACTGAAGCTTTCTTT,CASSRAGENTEAFF
-,TRBJ2-7,TRBV18,-,TGTGCCAGCTCGCCAAAAACAGGGTCCTACGAGCAGTACTTC,CASSPKTGSYEQYF
-,TRBJ1-5,TRBV5-1,-,TGCGCCAGCAGATCCGGGACTCAGGAGAACCAGCCCCAGCATTTT,CASRSGTQENQPQHF
-,TRBJ1-2,TRBV19,-,TGTGCCAGTAGTATGGACCGGGGCTATGGCTACACCTTC,CASSMDRGYGYTF
TRBD1,TRBJ1-2,TRBV5-4,-,TGTGCCAGCACCTCACAGGGGATCTATGGCTACACCTTC,CASTSQGIYGYTF
TRBD2,TRBJ2-5,TRBV2,-,TGTGCCAGCAGTGAACCCTATTCTAGCGGGGACTCGACCCAGTACTTC,CASSEPYSSGDSTQYF
TRBD1,TRBJ1-1,TRBV3-1/TRBV3-2,-,TGTGCCAGCAGCCACCCTACAGGGGAAATTGGGGACACTGAAGCTTTCTTT,CASSHPTGEIGDTEAFF
TRBD1,TRBJ1-5,TRBV7-9,-,TGTGCCAGCAGCTCGGACAGGGCGCAGCCCCAGCATTTT,CASSSDRAQPQHF
TRBD2,TRBJ2-3,TRBV5-1,-,TGCGCCAGCAGCTTGGTTGCGGGACTAGCTGCAGATACGCAGTATTTT,CASSLVAGLAADTQYF
TRBD1,TRBJ2-1,TRBV19,-,TGTGCCAGTAGTACCGGGACAGATGAGCAGTTCTTC,CASSTGTDEQFF
-,TRBJ2-1,TRBV11-2,-,TGTGCCAGCAGCCACCTACGGAGCGAGCAGTTCTTC,CASSHLRSEQFF
TRBD1,TRBJ2-3,TRBV2,-,TGTGCCAGCAGTGAAGAGGCAGGGGGTGGGGATACGCAGTATTTT,CASSEEAGGGDTQYF
-,TRBJ1-6,TRBV28,-,TGTGCCAGCAGTTTCCGAGGGTGGTCCTATAATTCACCCCTCCACTTT,CASSFRGWSYNSPLHF
-,TRBJ1-1,TRBV2,-,TGTGCCAGCAGTGGGGGGCGCAGGGAAGTTTTCTTT,CASSGGRREVFF
-,TRBJ1-5,TRBV9,-,TGTGCCAGCAGCGCCAGAGAAGGGAGTAATCAGCCCCAGCATTTT,CASSAREGSNQPQHF
-,TRBJ1-5,TRBV7-3,once,TGTGCCAGCAGCCTTCGGACAGTTGCTAGCAATCAGCCCCAGCATTTT,CASSLRTVASNQPQHF
-,TRBJ1-4,TRBV7-6,-,TGTGCCAGCAGCTTGACAGGTGGAGGTGAAAAACTGTTTTTT,CASSLTGGGEKLFF
TRBD1,TRBJ2-7,TRBV7-9,-,TGTGCCAGCAGCGCCCGGGACAGGGTCTACGAGCAGTACTTC,CASSARDRVYEQYF
-,TRBJ1-5,TRBV6-5,-,TGTGCCAGCAGTCCTTGGGCCGGGGAAAATCAGCCCCAGCATTTT,CASSPWAGENQPQHF
-,TRBJ2-7,TRBV6-6,once,TGTGCCAGCAGTTACTCCGGCAGGCGAACCTACGAGCAGTACTTC,CASSYSGRRTYEQYF
TRBD1,TRBJ1-5,TRBV10-3,-,TGTGCCATCAGTGAGGGACAGGGTAGGGATCAGCCCCAGCATTTT,CAISEGQGRDQPQHF
-,TRBJ1-3,TRBV28,-,TGTGCCAGCAGACGGGACACTGGAAACACCATATATTTT,CASRRDTGNTIYF
-,TRBJ1-1,TRBV6-5,-,TGTGCCAGCAGTCCTCACCCCTCCGGTGACACTGAAGCTTTCTTT,CASSPHPSGDTEAFF
TRBD2,TRBJ2-3,TRBV7-6,once,TGTGCCAGCAGCTTCGGGACTAGCGGGGGGCTAGCCCTCGCAGATACGCAGTATTTT,CASSFGTSGGLALADTQYF
TRBD2,TRBJ2-3,TRBV27,-,TGTGCCAGCAGTACCAGACTAGCGGGGGGCACAGATACGCAGTATTTT,CASSTRLAGGTDTQYF
-,TRBJ2-7,TRBV25-1,-,TGTGCCAGCAGTGCACAACAGGAAATCGACGAGCAGTACTTC,CASSAQQEIDEQYF
TRBD1,TRBJ1-6,TRBV4-1,-,TGCGCCAGCAGTCCCACCCTGGACAGGTACGCTTATAATTCACCCCTCCACTTT,CASSPTLDRYAYNSPLHF
-,TRBJ2-1,TRBV12-5,-,TGTGCTAGTGGCCTGTGGGCAGATCTGTACAATGAGCAGTTCTTC,CASGLWADLYNEQFF
-,TRBJ1-5,TRBV10-3,many,TGTGCCATCGGACAGAACAATCAGCCCCAGCATTTT,CAIGQNNQPQHF
TRBD1,TRBJ1-5,TRBV27,-,TGTGCCAGCAGTCCGGGGCGGACAGGCTCGCATAGCAATCAGCCCCAGCATTTT,CASSPGRTGSHSNQPQHF
TRBD1,TRBJ1-6,TRBV6-5,once,TGTGCCAGCAGACCTGACAGGGTGAATTCACCCCTCCACTTT,CASRPDRVNSPLHF
-,TRBJ1-2,TRBV4-1,-,TGCGCCAGCAGCCACACGGGAGGGGGCTACACCTTC,CASSHTGGGYTF
-,TRBJ1-3,TRBV6-5,-,TGTGCCAGCAGCACGGGCAGGGTCGGTGGAAACACCATATATTTT,CASSTGRVGGNTIYF
TRBD1,TRBJ1-1,TRBV3-1/TRBV3-2,once,TGTGCCAGCAGCCAAGATTCGACAGGGGCCTACTCTGAAGCTTTCTTT,CASSQDSTGAYSEAFF
-,TRBJ2-7,TRBV14,-,TGTGCCAGCAGCCTACCAGGGATCTCCTCCTACGAGCAGTACTTC,CASSLPGISSYEQYF
-,TRBJ1-2,TRBV3-1/TRBV3-2,-,TGTGCCAGCAGCCAAGATCCGTTCTACTATGGCTACACCTTC,CASSQDPFYYGYTF
-,TRBJ2-3,TRBV7-2,-,TGTGCCAGCAGCCTCACTTGGAGCACAGATACGCAGTATTTT,CASSLTWSTDTQYF
TRBD2,TRBJ2-5,TRBV3-1/TRBV3-2,-,TGTGCCAGCATATCGAGCGGGGGGTACCAAGAGACCCAGTACTTC,CASISSGGYQETQYF
-,TRBJ1-6,TRBV6-5,-,TGTGCCAGCAGTTACGGCAGTAATTCACCCCTCCACTTT,CASSYGSNSPLHF
-,TRBJ1-2,TRBV4-2,-,TGTGCCAGCAGCCTGGGGGCCCAGGGCTATGGCTACACCTTC,CASSLGAQGYGYTF
-,TRBJ1-1,TRBV2,-,TGTGCCAGCAGTGATAACAGCCCAGCTTTCTTT,CASSDNSPAFF
-,TRBJ1-5,TRBV30,-,TGTGCCTGGAGTGAAGAGGGAAATCAGCCCCAGCATTTT,CAWSEEGNQPQHF